The 20 T cell receptor beta chains reported below all come from one sample, sequenced in a study of T-cell memory formation after mild COVID-19. TCRdb used MiXCR to reprocess the 5' RACE reads, holding one entry per CDR3 protein. The profile covers fewer than 300,000 distinct CDR3 sequences, with approximately 19% appearing a single time and roughly 24% taken by the ten largest. Sequences were obtained from PBMCs or a T cell subset sorted from them (not recorded which). These receptors all come from a man aged 18 to 30 who had mild COVID-19 (a few samples of this study predate the infection). Cell type and time point are not known.

The genes are TRBV7-6 and TRBJ1-1; 9 bases fit TRBD1. Germline CDR1 and CDR2: SGHVS and FNYEAQ. There are 17 residues in the CDR3. V dropped 3 bases and J dropped 4; count of bases not matched to a gene: 12. The CDR3 DNA is TGTGCCAGCAGCTTTCCAGAACAGGGGGCGCCCCGCACTGAAGCTTTCTTT. Its translation is CASSFPEQGAPRTEAFF.

The CDR3 nucleotides read TGCGCCAGCAGCCATCATGGGACGGTCCAAGAGACCCAGTACTTC. This gives the protein CASSHHGTVQETQYF. The J gene is TRBJ2-5, the V gene TRBV4-1; D tentatively fits TRBD1 or TRBD2 (5 bases each). Trimming took off 3 bases at V and 1 base at J, with 12 bases between the two ends. In germline, CDR1 is MGHRA, CDR2 YSYEKL. The CDR3 has 15 amino acids.

A few counts support this clonotype. This sequence joins TRBV6-2 or TRBV6-3 and TRBJ2-4; D may match TRBD1 or TRBD2 (5 bases each). This CDR3 has 15 amino acids. V lost 8 bases to trimming and J lost 1 base, with 15 bases between them. Per the germline V gene, CDR1 is MNHEY and CDR2 is SVGEGT. The CDR3 protein is CASDEPREAKNIQYF. In DNA form, the CDR3 reads TGTGCCAGCGACGAGCCCAGGGAGGCCAAAAACATTCAGTACTTC.

This clonotype was detected only a few times. The chain employs TRBV9 and TRBJ2-1; 8 bases fit TRBD2. CDR1 is SGDLS and CDR2 is YYNGEE in the germline V gene. CDR3 length: 15 residues. V shed 4 bases and J 4 bases; nucleotides not matched to a gene: 7. The CDR3 region has the DNA TGTGCCAGCAGCTCCCCGGGAGGGGTATACAATGAGCAGTTCTTC. It specifies CASSSPGGVYNEQFF.

This clonotype has more than one count but fewer than ten. The chain recombines TRBV18 with TRBJ2-7, with TRBD1 matching over 9 bases. V lost 1 base, J lost 3 bases, and 1 base stayed unmatched. Per the germline V gene, CDR1 is KGHSH and CDR2 is LQKENI. This CDR3 has 14 amino acids. The CDR3 sequence: CASSPLDRGYEQYF. CDR3 sequence (DNA): TGTGCCAGCTCACCACTGGACAGGGGCTACGAGCAGTACTTC.

The chain joins TRBV29-1 to TRBJ1-1, with D unresolved. The CDR3 sequence is 14 residues long. CDR1 is SQVTM and CDR2 is ANQGSEA in the germline V gene. With 4 bases removed from V and 5 bases from J, the gap between germline ends came to 17 bases. CDR3 nucleotides: TGCAGCGTTGGTGGGGTCGTCAGTAGGACTGAAGCTTTCTTT. Encoded protein: CSVGGVVSRTEAFF. Full variable domain (remainder filled in from reference TRBV29-1 and TRBJ1-1): SAVISQKPSRDICQRGTSLTIQCQVDSQVTMMFWYRQQPGQSLTLIATANQGSEATYESGFVIDKFPISRPNLTFSTLTVSNMSPEDSSIYLCSVGGVVSRTEAFFGQGTRLTVV.

J is TRBJ2-7 and V is TRBV7-2; possible D gene TRBD2, 6 bases. Germline CDR1 is SGHTA and CDR2 is FQGNSA. The V end was cut by 1 base, the J end by 2 bases, with 6 bases between. This CDR3 contains 13 residues. The CDR3 region has the DNA TGTGCCAGCAGCTTAGGACTAGCCTACGAGCAGTACGTC. It encodes CASSLGLAYEQYV.

This clonotype has more than one count but fewer than ten. The chain links TRBV28 to TRBJ2-2, with 10 bases aligning to TRBD1. CDR1 and CDR2 from the germline V gene are MDHEN and SYDVKM. This CDR3 has 15 amino acids. The V gene end was trimmed by 9 bases and the J gene end by 7 bases; junction bases not matched to a gene: 11. CDR3 in DNA: TGTGCCAGTTGCCGGGGACAGGGGCCCCACGGGGAGCTGTTTTTT. Encoded protein: CASCRGQGPHGELFF.

The rearrangement uses TRBV7-9 and TRBJ2-5, with D perhaps assigned TRBD1 or TRBD2 (7 bases each). This CDR3 is built from 16 residues. V lost 2 bases to trimming and J lost 5 bases, with 18 bases between them. Germline CDR1 SEHNR, CDR2 FQNEAQ (reference sequence). The CDR3 is CASSLWEGARLETQYF. The CDR3, as DNA: TGTGCCAGCAGCTTATGGGAGGGGGCGCGGTTGGAGACCCAGTACTTC.

The chain employs TRBV7-3 and TRBJ2-1; 8 bases line up with TRBD2. This CDR3 comprises 15 residues. The J segment lost 3 bases and the V segment lost 1 base, leaving 2 bases of the junction unmatched. From germline, CDR1 is SGHTA and CDR2 FQGTGA. CDR3 bases: TGTGCCAGCAGCTTAAGCGGGGGGATCTACAATGAGCAGTTCTTC. The encoded protein is CASSLSGGIYNEQFF.

V usage is TRBV4-1 and J usage is TRBJ2-5; D is ambiguous. CDR1 MGHRA and CDR2 YSYEKL come from the germline V gene. The CDR3 loop spans 14 amino acids. Trimming removed 7 bases from V and 3 bases from J, with 15 bases in between. The CDR3 DNA follows: TGCGCCAGCAAAGCTCTTCCGTTGGAAGAGACCCAGTACTTC. Translation gives CASKALPLEETQYF.

V is TRBV20-1 and J is TRBJ2-3; 12 bases agree with TRBD2. The CDR3 contains 17 residues. From germline, CDR1 is DFQATT and CDR2 SNEGSKA (reference sequence). The V segment lost 0 bases and the J segment 0 bases; nucleotides outside the gene matches: 4. CDR3 sequence: CSARELAGGPSTDTQYF. The CDR3 DNA reads TGCAGTGCTAGAGAACTAGCGGGGGGCCCTAGCACAGATACGCAGTATTTT.

The rearrangement joins TRBV29-1 to TRBJ2-3, with D perhaps TRBD1 (5 bases). The V gene lost 2 bases and the J gene lost 0 bases, with 9 bases spanning the gap. CDR3 length equals 14 residues. Per the germline V gene, CDR1 is SQVTM and CDR2 is ANQGSEA. CDR3 in amino acids: CSVERQGSTDTQYF. The CDR3 DNA reads TGCAGCGTTGAACGCCAGGGAAGCACAGATACGCAGTATTTT.

This clonotype was seen at least ten times. DNA for the CDR3: TGTGCCAGCAGTTTAGCGCCCGATCCCTTGGATTTGGGTGGGGCCAACGTCCTGACTTTC. Amino acid sequence: CASSLAPDPLDLGGANVLTF. This sequence joins TRBV12-3 or TRBV12-4 and TRBJ2-6; D ambiguous. V lost 0 bases to trimming and J lost 3 bases, with 21 bases between them. The CDR3 runs 20 residues.

The chain links TRBV6-1 to TRBJ2-1, with 11 bases fitting TRBD2. The CDR3 covers 19 residues. Unmatched junction bases numbered 12, after V lost 5 bases and J lost 0 bases. Germline CDR1 reads MNHNS; CDR2 reads SASEGT. The CDR3 region is CASSPQRGLAASSYNEQFF. As DNA, the CDR3 is TGTGCCAGCAGTCCTCAAAGGGGACTAGCGGCGAGCTCCTACAATGAGCAGTTCTTC.

This clonotype was seen only a few times. V gene TRBV6-5 combines with J gene TRBJ2-2, with 8 bases lining up with TRBD2. V lost 5 bases and J lost 3; bases outside the gene matches: 11. Germline V gene lookup returns CDR1 MNHEY and CDR2 SVGAGI. The CDR3 runs 17 residues. CDR3 in amino acids: CASSQRGLVGDTGELFF. CDR3 bases: TGTGCCAGCAGTCAGCGGGGGCTCGTCGGGGACACCGGGGAGCTGTTTTTT.

This clonotype was counted a few times. V usage is TRBV5-1 and J usage is TRBJ2-5, with a possible D match to TRBD1 (5 bases). CDR1 and CDR2 (germline): SGHRS, YFSETQ. Trimming stripped 5 bases from V and 4 bases from J, with 15 bases between. The CDR3 length is 14 residues. Here the CDR3 DNA reads TGCGCCAGCAGGTGGGGCTATTCAGGAGAGACCCAGTACTTC. Translated, it gives CASRWGYSGETQYF.

The J gene is TRBJ1-1, the V gene TRBV12-3 or TRBV12-4; D call uncertain. V was cut by 4 bases and J by 0 bases, with 6 bases left in between. This CDR3 region has 13 residues. This CDR3 is CASSSWVNTEAFF. Written as DNA, the CDR3 is TGTGCCAGCAGTTCTTGGGTGAACACTGAAGCTTTCTTT.

The chain employs TRBV7-8 and TRBJ2-1, with TRBD1 matching over 7 bases. J lost 3 bases, V lost 4 bases, and 6 bases had no gene match. The length of the CDR3 is 15 residues. Germline V gives CDR1 SGHVS, CDR2 FQNEAQ. The CDR3 region has the DNA TGTGCCAGCAGCTCCAGGGACAGAAGCTACAATGAGCAGTTCTTC. Translating gives CASSSRDRSYNEQFF. Complete variable domain (other parts from reference TRBV7-8 and TRBJ2-1): GAGVSQSPRYKVAKRGQDVALRCDPISGHVSLFWYQQALGQGPEFLTYFQNEAQLDKSGLPSDRFFAERPEGSVSTLKIQRTQQEDSAVYLCASSSRDRSYNEQFFGPGTRLTVL.

This clonotype was seen a few times. The chain has TRBV12-2 and TRBJ1-6; the tabulated D call, TRBD1, remains unverified against the DNA. TRBV12-2 is noted as a pseudogene. The length of the CDR3 is 16 residues. The CDR3 bases are TGTGCAAGTCGCTTAGTGGGTCTGCGGACAGGGATTACCCTCCACTTT. It encodes CASRLVGLRTGITLHF.